The sequence of this TCR beta chain was determined in a study of cytomegalovirus exposure and HLA in healthy donors. The study, taken as a whole, reports: Most sequenced TCRs were rare (though some public TCRs occurred in many donors).

Concerning this clone: Its antigen is not identified.

This PCR relied on a set of 60 Vbeta primers and 13 Jbeta primers. Sequenced by immunoSEQ multiplex PCR; TCRdb stores in-frame clones only, minus some. The repertoire holds approximately 110,000 clones, with about 80% as singletons. This CDR3 has 12 amino acids. The germline V gene encodes CDR1 SGHTS and CDR2 YDEGEE. Trimming pared 1 base from V and 6 bases from J, leaving 8 bases between. V usage is TRBV5-8 and J usage is TRBJ2-7; D might be TRBD1 (5 bases). This receptor was taken from a man aged 40-50 years in good health and CMV-seronegative. The sequenced material came from PBMCs. CDR3 sequence reads: CASSLSRAEQYF. CDR3 in DNA: TGTGCCAGCAGCTTGAGCAGGGCCGAGCAGTACTTC. Drawing the rest from reference TRBV5-8 and TRBJ2-7, the complete variable domain is EAGVTQSPTHLIKTRGQQATLRCSPISGHTSVYWYQQALGLGLQFLLWYDEGEERNRGNFPPRFSGRQFPNYSSELNVNALELEDSALYLCASSLSRAEQYFGPGTRLTVT.